These 18 T cell receptor beta chains were sequenced from one sample in a study of response to subunit inactivated influenza vaccine. MiXCR was run by TCRdb on the RT-PCR reads, yielding one entry per CDR3 protein. The table has around 170,000 distinct CDR3 sequences, roughly a tenth seen once. The sample consisted of CD8+ T cells sorted from PBMCs, taken less than 30 months after vaccination. These receptors came from a man between 50 and 75 years old who received an inactivated influenza vaccine.

This chain joins TRBV19 and TRBJ2-1; 8 bases are shared with TRBD2. Germline V gives CDR1 LNHDA, CDR2 SQIVND (reference sequence). This CDR3 is built from 14 residues. The trim removed 2 bases at V and 3 bases at J, leaving 0 bases unmatched. This chain's CDR3 is CASSILAGYNEQFF. The DNA of the CDR3 is TGTGCCAGTAGTATACTAGCGGGCTACAATGAGCAGTTCTTC. The full variable domain, in which reference TRBV19 and TRBJ2-1 provide the parts outside the CDR3, is DGGITQSPKYLFRKEGQNVTLSCEQNLNHDAMYWYRQDPGQGLRLIYYSQIVNDFQKGDIAEGYSVSREKKESFPLTVTSAQKNPTAFYLCASSILAGYNEQFFGPGTRLTVL.

V is TRBV6-1 and J is TRBJ2-7; 14 nucleotides match TRBD2. The CDR3 sequence is 17 residues long. The V gene's germline CDR1 is MNHNS and CDR2 SASEGT. Unmatched junction bases numbered 8, after V lost 5 bases and J lost 2 bases. The CDR3 DNA sequence: TGTGCCAGCAGTCAAATGGGGGGACTAGCGGGGGCCTACGAGCAGTACTTC. It encodes CASSQMGGLAGAYEQYF.

The chain links TRBV12-3 or TRBV12-4 to TRBJ2-2, with TRBD2 matching over 10 bases. The V and J ends lost 5 bases and 7 bases, in that order; junction bases with no gene match: 13. The CDR3 consists of 17 residues. The CDR3 region is CASSPITSGNRIGELFF. The DNA of the CDR3 is TGTGCCAGCAGTCCAATTACTAGCGGGAACAGGATCGGGGAGCTGTTTTTT.

The rearrangement uses TRBV7-2 and TRBJ2-5; D is tentatively TRBD1 or TRBD2 (5 bases each). The CDR3 runs 16 residues. V lost 0 bases and J lost 1, with 12 bases in between. Germline CDR1 reads SGHTA; CDR2 reads FQGNSA. The DNA for the CDR3 is TGTGCCAGCAGCTTAGCGAACGAGGGACCCCAAGAGACCCAGTACTTC. It translates to CASSLANEGPQETQYF.

This clonotype was counted between two and nine times. This chain uses TRBV7-8 with TRBJ2-5; D might be TRBD2 (6 bases). The germline gives CDR1 SGHVS, CDR2 FQNEAQ. The CDR3 spans 14 residues. Trimming cost V 1 base and J 4 bases, with 10 bases left between them. CDR3 loop: CASSLERDLETQYF. CDR3 in DNA: TGTGCCAGCAGCTTAGAAAGGGACTTAGAGACCCAGTACTTC. Complete variable domain (other parts from reference TRBV7-8 and TRBJ2-5): GAGVSQSPRYKVAKRGQDVALRCDPISGHVSLFWYQQALGQGPEFLTYFQNEAQLDKSGLPSDRFFAERPEGSVSTLKIQRTQQEDSAVYLCASSLERDLETQYFGPGTRLLVL.

The rearrangement uses TRBV4-1 and TRBJ2-3; 12 nucleotides line up with TRBD2. This CDR3 comprises 16 residues. Germline lookup yields CDR1 MGHRA and CDR2 YSYEKL. The trim removed 3 bases at V and 1 base at J, leaving 2 bases unmatched. The CDR3 sequence: CASSHRLAGGTDTQYF. As DNA, the CDR3 is TGCGCCAGCAGCCACCGACTAGCGGGGGGCACAGATACGCAGTATTTT.

A few counts support this clonotype. The chain couples TRBV6-1 to TRBJ2-5; TRBD1 matches 7 bases. V trimming: 6 bases; J trimming: 9 bases; junction bases outside the gene matches: 10. The germline V gene encodes CDR1 MNHNS and CDR2 SASEGT. The CDR3 is 13 residues long. The CDR3 sequence is CASSSGDSYPQYF. In DNA, the CDR3 is TGTGCCAGCAGCTCTGGGGACAGTTACCCCCAGTACTTC.

V gene TRBV7-9 combines with J gene TRBJ2-7; no firm D call. In germline, CDR1 is SEHNR, CDR2 FQNEAQ (reference sequence). V was shortened by 1 base and J by 9 bases, with 10 bases between the two germline ends. CDR3 length: 12 residues. The CDR3 sequence: CASSLEYLGQYF. The CDR3, as DNA: TGTGCCAGCAGCTTAGAGTACCTAGGGCAGTACTTC.

This clonotype was recorded a few times. The chain uses TRBV3-1 and TRBJ2-1, with 7 bases aligning to TRBD1. CDR3 length equals 15 residues. Germline CDR1 LGHDT, CDR2 YNNKEL (reference sequence). J gave up 5 bases and V 1 base, and 5 bases lay outside the gene matches. CDR3 protein: CASSQAWTGDNEQFF. CDR3 bases: TGTGCCAGCAGCCAAGCGTGGACAGGTGACAATGAGCAGTTCTTC.

This rearrangement joins TRBV28 to TRBJ1-5; 8 bases map to TRBD1. CDR3 length: 17 residues. Germline V gene sequence: CDR1 MDHEN, CDR2 SYDVKM. After removal of 3 bases from V and 2 bases from J, the junction contained 9 bases not matched to a gene. CDR3 bases: TGTGCCAGCAGTTTCTCCCGGACAGGGACGGGCAATCAGCCCCAGCATTTT. This translates into CASSFSRTGTGNQPQHF.

This clonotype was observed many times. The V gene is TRBV12-3 or TRBV12-4, the J gene TRBJ1-1; TRBD1 might be the D (6 bases). V was pared by 5 bases and J by 0 bases, with 10 bases between. The CDR3 has 14 residues. The CDR3 is CASSTGPMNTEAFF. CDR3 DNA: TGTGCCAGCAGTACAGGGCCGATGAACACTGAAGCTTTCTTT.

This clonotype has more than one count but fewer than ten. This rearrangement joins TRBV10-3 to TRBJ2-1; TRBD2 might be the D (5 bases). Trimming removed 2 bases from V and 5 bases from J, with 19 bases in between. The CDR3 runs 17 residues. Germline CDR1 ENHRY, CDR2 SYGVKD. The CDR3 loop is CAISERYGSSTHNEQFF. CDR3 DNA sequence: TGTGCCATCAGTGAGAGGTATGGGAGTTCAACCCACAATGAGCAGTTCTTC.

This clonotype was observed at least ten times. The J gene is TRBJ1-1, the V gene TRBV7-2, with D uncertain. Germline lookup yields CDR1 SGHTA and CDR2 FQGNSA. The V gene lost 6 bases and the J gene lost 2 bases, with 22 bases spanning the gap. The CDR3 spans 17 residues. CDR3 in amino acids: CASSSGSRVFVNTEAFF. CDR3 DNA sequence: TGTGCCAGCAGTTCAGGCTCAAGGGTATTTGTTAACACTGAAGCTTTCTTT.

In this sample, this clonotype turned up many times. The gene calls are TRBV6-5 and TRBJ2-5; weak D call: TRBD1 (5 bases). CDR1 and CDR2 from the germline V gene are MNHEY and SVGAGI. V was clipped by 2 bases and J by 0 bases, with 13 bases between them. This CDR3 has 16 amino acids. The CDR3 coding sequence is TGTGCCAGCAGTTACCACCCGACGGACAACCAAGAGACCCAGTACTTC. Protein sequence: CASSYHPTDNQETQYF.

A few counts support this clonotype. The chain has TRBV5-5 and TRBJ2-1; tentative D call: TRBD1 (6 bases). The CDR3 has 16 amino acids. Trimming took 4 bases from V and 1 from J, leaving 15 bases between them. Germline-derived CDR1 and CDR2 are SGHKS and YYEKEE (reference sequence). The DNA for the CDR3 is TGTGCCAGCAGCACCGGACAGCTTATATCCTACAATGAGCAGTTCTTC. This gives the protein CASSTGQLISYNEQFF.

This clonotype showed up many times. The rearrangement uses TRBV12-3 or TRBV12-4 and TRBJ2-3; D is unresolved. The CDR3 is 12 residues long. Deletions cut 5 bases from V and 0 bases from J, with 3 bases between. CDR3 residues: CASSPSTDTQYF. CDR3 coding DNA: TGTGCCAGCAGTCCTAGCACAGATACGCAGTATTTT.

The sample holds a few counts of this clonotype. The chain links TRBV4-3 to TRBJ1-3; no clear D. Germline CDR1 and CDR2: LGHNA and YSLEER. V lost 0 bases, J lost 6 bases, and 6 bases lay in between. The CDR3 totals 13 residues. CDR3 in DNA: TGCGCCAGCAGCCAAGATTTTCTAAACACCATATATTTT. Its translation: CASSQDFLNTIYF.

The table lists this clonotype with many counts. The chain couples TRBV5-1 to TRBJ2-1; no clear D gene. V dropped 1 base and J dropped 7 bases, with 12 bases sitting between them. This CDR3 has 14 amino acids. CDR1 and CDR2 from the germline V gene are SGHRS and YFSETQ. The CDR3 DNA follows: TGCGCCAGCAGCTTGTTTGTCGGAAAGAATGAGCAGTTCTTC. It is translated as CASSLFVGKNEQFF.